This T cell receptor (beta chain) is drawn from a study of Ad26.COV2.S vaccination and SARS-CoV-2 variants. In the study overall: Administration of Ad26.COV2.S was intramuscular, either once or twice 56 days apart. Points from the study as a whole: Vaccinees showed greater spike-specific TCR breadth than placebo recipients. Spike-specific CD8+ and CD4+ T cell responses reportedly showed substantial breadth after vaccination.

Clones were sequenced by immunoSEQ multiplex PCR, and TCRdb holds only the in-frame ones, with some missing. There are 300,000 to 350,000 clones in the sample; 85% to 90% occur only once, and 5.5% lies in the top ten. Stated treatment: some 20 received Ad26.COV2.S at low or high dose, single or two shots; about 5 received placebo; per-sample allocation not given. On day 63 after the first injection, vaccine and placebo recipients gave samples. SARS-CoV-2 spike from the Wuhan strain was encoded by the vaccine, an Ad26 vector. The CDR3 has 18 residues. With 0 bases removed from V and 1 base from J, the gap between germline ends came to 17 bases. Germline CDR1 reads SGHNT; CDR2 reads YYREEE (reference sequence). To note about this clone: Its antigen is as yet unknown.

The V gene is TRBV5-4, the J gene TRBJ1-3, with a tentative D call TRBD1 (5 bases). The receptor was derived from a person between 18 and 65 years old who received the Ad26.COV2.S COVID-19 vaccine or a placebo. Sequencing used peripheral blood, obtained in a trial of Ad26.COV2.S vaccine versus placebo. As DNA, the CDR3 is TGTGCCAGCAGCTTGGCCGGAAAGGGACCAACTTCTGGAAACACCATATATTTT. Its translation is CASSLAGKGPTSGNTIYF.